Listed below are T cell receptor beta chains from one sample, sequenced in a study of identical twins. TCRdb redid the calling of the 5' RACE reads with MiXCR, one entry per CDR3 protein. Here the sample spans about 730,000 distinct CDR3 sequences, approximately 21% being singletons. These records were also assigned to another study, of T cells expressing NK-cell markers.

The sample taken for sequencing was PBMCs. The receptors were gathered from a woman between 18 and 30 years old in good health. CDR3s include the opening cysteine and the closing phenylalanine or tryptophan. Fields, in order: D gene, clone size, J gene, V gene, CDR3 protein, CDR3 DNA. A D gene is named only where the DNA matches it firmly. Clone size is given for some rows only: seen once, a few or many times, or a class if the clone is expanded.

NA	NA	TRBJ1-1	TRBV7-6	CASSLGAELNTEAFF	TGTGCCAGCAGCTTAGGAGCAGAGTTGAACACTGAAGCTTTCTTT
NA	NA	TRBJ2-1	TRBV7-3	CASSSGDRGQQFF	TGTGCCAGCAGCTCCGGGGACCGCGGTCAGCAGTTCTTC
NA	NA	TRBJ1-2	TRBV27	CASSARGLDYGYTF	TGTGCCAGCAGTGCCCGGGGTCTTGACTATGGCTACACCTTC
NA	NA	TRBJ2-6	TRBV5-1	CASSLTASSGANVLTF	TGCGCCAGCAGCTTGACGGCAAGCTCTGGGGCCAACGTCCTGACTTTC
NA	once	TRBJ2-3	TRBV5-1	CASGRGGGLDTQYF	TGCGCCAGCGGCCGCGGAGGGGGCCTAGATACGCAGTATTTT
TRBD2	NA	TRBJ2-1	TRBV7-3	CASSLRGSGGAANEQFF	TGTGCCAGCAGCTTAAGGGGAAGCGGGGGGGCGGCGAATGAGCAGTTCTTC
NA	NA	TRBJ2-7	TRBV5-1	CASSLEAGARYEQYF	TGCGCCAGCAGCTTGGAGGCAGGGGCGCGCTACGAGCAGTACTTC
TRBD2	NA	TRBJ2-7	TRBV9	CASSVGPSGAYEQYF	TGTGCCAGCAGCGTAGGGCCTAGCGGGGCGTACGAGCAGTACTTC
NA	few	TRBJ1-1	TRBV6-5	CATLVRGTEAFF	TGTGCCACGTTGGTGAGGGGCACTGAAGCTTTCTTT
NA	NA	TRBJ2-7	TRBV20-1	CSAQRPSYEQYF	TGCAGTGCTCAGAGGCCTTCCTACGAGCAGTACTTC
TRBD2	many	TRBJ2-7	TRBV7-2	CASSPTSGRSYEQYF	TGTGCCAGCAGTCCGACTAGCGGGAGGTCCTACGAGCAGTACTTC
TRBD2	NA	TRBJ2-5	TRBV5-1	CASSLVASGQETQYF	TGCGCCAGCAGCTTGGTGGCTAGCGGGCAAGAGACCCAGTACTTC
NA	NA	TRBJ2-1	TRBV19	CASIGGSSWDEQFF	TGTGCCAGTATTGGGGGGTCTTCATGGGATGAGCAGTTCTTC
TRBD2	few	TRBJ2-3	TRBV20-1	CSALAGGLTDTQYF	TGCAGTGCGCTAGCGGGGGGGCTCACAGATACGCAGTATTTT
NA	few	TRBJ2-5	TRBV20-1	CSANSGEYQETQYF	TGCAGTGCGAATAGCGGAGAGTACCAAGAGACCCAGTACTTC
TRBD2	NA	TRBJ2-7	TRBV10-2	CASSAEREGLGEQYF	TGCGCCAGCAGTGCCGAGCGGGAGGGCCTCGGGGAGCAGTACTTC
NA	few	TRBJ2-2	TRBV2	CASSYISGNTGELFF	TGTGCCAGCAGTTATATTAGCGGGAACACCGGGGAGCTGTTTTTT
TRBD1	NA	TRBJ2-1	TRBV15	CATSSLGTGVYNEQFF	TGTGCCACCAGCAGCCTCGGGACAGGCGTCTACAATGAGCAGTTCTTC
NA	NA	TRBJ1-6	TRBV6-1	CASRAGFGDSPLHF	TGTGCCAGCAGAGCGGGGTTTGGGGATTCACCCCTCCACTTT
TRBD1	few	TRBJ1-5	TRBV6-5	CANNRGWWSQHF	TGTGCCAACAACAGGGGATGGTGGTCCCAGCATTTT
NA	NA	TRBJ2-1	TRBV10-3	CAISESGGEQFF	TGTGCCATCAGTGAGTCGGGTGGTGAGCAGTTCTTC
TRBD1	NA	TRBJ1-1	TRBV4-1	CASSQEPGQEMNTEAFF	TGCGCCAGCAGCCAAGAACCGGGACAGGAGATGAACACTGAAGCTTTCTTT
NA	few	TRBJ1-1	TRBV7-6	CASSPIPGTEAFF	TGTGCCAGCAGCCCGATACCTGGGACTGAAGCTTTCTTT
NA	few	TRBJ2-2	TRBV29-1	CSVWGYTGELFF	TGCAGCGTTTGGGGCTACACCGGGGAGCTGTTTTTT
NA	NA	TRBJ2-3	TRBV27	CASTRDGSYTQYF	TGTGCCAGCACGAGGGATGGATCCTATACGCAGTATTTT
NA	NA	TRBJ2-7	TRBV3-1	CASSQDFSEQYF	TGTGCCAGCAGCCAAGATTTTTCCGAGCAGTACTTC
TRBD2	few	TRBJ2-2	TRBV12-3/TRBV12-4	CASSPTLAGESGTYTGELFF	TGTGCCAGCAGCCCTACACTAGCGGGGGAGTCGGGTACATACACCGGGGAGCTGTTTTTT
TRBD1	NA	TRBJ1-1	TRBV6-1	CASRSGTDRVAFF	TGTGCCAGCAGGAGTGGGACAGACCGTGTTGCTTTCTTT
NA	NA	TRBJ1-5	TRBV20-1	CSARIGLYSNQPQHF	TGCAGTGCTAGAATAGGGCTGTATAGCAATCAGCCCCAGCATTTT
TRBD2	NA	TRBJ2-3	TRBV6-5	CASSYWRGGDTQYF	TGTGCCAGCAGTTACTGGCGGGGGGGAGATACGCAGTATTTT
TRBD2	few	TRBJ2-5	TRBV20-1	CSATDGGGYQETQYF	TGCAGTGCCACAGATGGCGGGGGTTACCAAGAGACCCAGTACTTC
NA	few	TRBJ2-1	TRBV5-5	CASDQHYWPRRAGDEQFF	TGTGCCAGCGATCAACACTACTGGCCTCGGCGGGCCGGGGATGAGCAGTTCTTC
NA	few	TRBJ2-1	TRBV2	CASSVEDGNEQFF	TGTGCCAGCAGTGTTGAGGACGGCAATGAGCAGTTCTTC
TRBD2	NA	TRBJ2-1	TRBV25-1	CASSELGLEYNEQFF	TGTGCCAGCAGTGAGCTAGGACTAGAGTACAATGAGCAGTTCTTC
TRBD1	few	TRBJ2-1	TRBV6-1	CASSGQDLYNEQFF	TGTGCCAGTTCAGGACAGGACCTCTACAATGAGCAGTTCTTC
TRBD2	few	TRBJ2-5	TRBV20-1	CSALTSGRTQETQYF	TGCAGTGCCTTAACTAGCGGGAGGACTCAAGAGACCCAGTACTTC
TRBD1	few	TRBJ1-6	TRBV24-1	CATSEYTGTGSYNSPLHF	TGTGCCACCAGTGAGTACACCGGGACAGGCTCCTATAATTCACCCCTCCACTTT
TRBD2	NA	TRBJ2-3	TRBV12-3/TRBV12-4	CASRTSEGTDTQYF	TGTGCCAGCAGGACTAGCGAGGGCACAGATACGCAGTATTTT
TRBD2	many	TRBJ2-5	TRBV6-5	CASSYPSGTQYF	TGTGCCAGCAGTTACCCTAGCGGGACCCAGTACTTC
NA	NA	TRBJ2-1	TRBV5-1	CASSFRDLPGNEQFF	TGCGCCAGCAGCTTCCGGGACTTGCCGGGGAATGAGCAGTTCTTC
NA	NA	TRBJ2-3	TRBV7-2	CASSLDSYTQYF	TGTGCCAGCAGCTTGGACAGCTATACGCAGTATTTT
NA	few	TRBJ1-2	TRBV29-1	CSFQLGHDGYTF	TGCAGCTTCCAATTAGGCCACGATGGCTACACCTTC
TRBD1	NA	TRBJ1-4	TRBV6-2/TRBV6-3	CASSPPGQPFEKLFF	TGTGCCAGCAGTCCACCGGGACAGCCCTTTGAAAAACTGTTTTTT
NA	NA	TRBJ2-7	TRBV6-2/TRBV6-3	CASATSTSYEQYF	TGTGCCAGCGCGACCTCCACCTCCTACGAGCAGTACTTC
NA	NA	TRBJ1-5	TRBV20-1	CSARDSGGLGVAQHF	TGCAGTGCTAGAGACAGTGGGGGCCTAGGGGTAGCCCAGCATTTT
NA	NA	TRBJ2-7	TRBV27	CASRDSGAFTYEQYF	TGTGCCAGCAGAGATTCGGGGGCATTCACCTACGAGCAGTACTTC
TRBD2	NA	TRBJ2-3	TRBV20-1	CSAQRGIDTQYF	TGCAGTGCCCAGCGGGGTATAGATACGCAGTATTTT
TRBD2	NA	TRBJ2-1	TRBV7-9	CASSGGLAGRNEQFF	TGTGCCAGCAGCGGCGGACTAGCGGGACGCAATGAGCAGTTCTTC
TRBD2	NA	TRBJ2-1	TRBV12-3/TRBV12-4	CATSGTSGPETYNEQFF	TGTGCCACTTCGGGGACTAGCGGGCCTGAGACCTACAATGAGCAGTTCTTC
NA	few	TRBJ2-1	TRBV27	CASSLFGEEQFF	TGTGCCAGCAGTTTATTTGGGGAAGAGCAGTTCTTC
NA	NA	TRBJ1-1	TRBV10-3	CAISEKNGEGLRYYTEAFF	TGTGCCATCAGTGAGAAGAACGGGGAAGGTTTGAGGTATTACACTGAAGCTTTCTTT
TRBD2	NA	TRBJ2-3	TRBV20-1	CSASNREEADTQYF	TGCAGTGCTAGCAACCGGGAGGAGGCAGATACGCAGTATTTT